This T cell receptor (beta chain) comes out of a study of T cells in Graves' hyperthyroidism and ophthalmopathy. When ophthalmopathy did not progress within 18 months, Graves' hyperthyroidism was considered stable. There are many counts of this clonotype. The antigen remains unidentified. Germline V lookup: CDR1 LNHDA, CDR2 SQIVND (reference sequence). The CDR3 spans 12 residues. The V end was cut by 6 bases, the J end by 2 bases, with 7 bases between. The source material, RNA transcripts, was used to amplify TCR beta CDR3 regions. HTBI primers drove first-round RT-PCR of the TCR CDR3. TCRdb fed the multiplex PCR reads into MiXCR, producing one record per CDR3 protein. In the table there are about 840,000 distinct CDR3 sequences, over 35% of which are singletons. Study outcomes and limitations: Blood also held most thyroid clonotypes expanded beyond 0.001.

The V and J genes are TRBV19 and TRBJ1-1; D uncertain. Sequencing input: blood. The TCR originated in a young man with Graves' hyperthyroidism. The CDR3 nucleotides read TGTGCCAGTAGAGAAGGAAACACTGAAGCTTTCTTT. Encoded protein: CASREGNTEAFF.